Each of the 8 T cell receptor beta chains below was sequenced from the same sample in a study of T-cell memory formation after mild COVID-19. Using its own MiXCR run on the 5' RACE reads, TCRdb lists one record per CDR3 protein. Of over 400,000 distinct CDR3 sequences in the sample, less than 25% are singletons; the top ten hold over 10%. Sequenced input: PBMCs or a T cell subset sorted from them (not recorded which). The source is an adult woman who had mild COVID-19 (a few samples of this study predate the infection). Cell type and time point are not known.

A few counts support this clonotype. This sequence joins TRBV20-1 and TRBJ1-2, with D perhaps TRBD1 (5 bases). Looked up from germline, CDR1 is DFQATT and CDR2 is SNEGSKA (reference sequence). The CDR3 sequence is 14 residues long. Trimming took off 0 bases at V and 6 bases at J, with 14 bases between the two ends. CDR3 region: CSARDPGTANGYTF. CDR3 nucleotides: TGCAGTGCTAGAGATCCAGGGACGGCGAATGGCTACACCTTC.

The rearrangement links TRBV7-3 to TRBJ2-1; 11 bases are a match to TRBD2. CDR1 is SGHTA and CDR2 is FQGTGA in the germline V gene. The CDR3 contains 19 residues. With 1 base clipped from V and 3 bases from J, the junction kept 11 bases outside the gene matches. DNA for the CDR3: TGTGCCAGCAGCTTAATCGGACAGGGGACTAGCGGCAACTACAATGAGCAGTTCTTC. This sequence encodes CASSLIGQGTSGNYNEQFF.

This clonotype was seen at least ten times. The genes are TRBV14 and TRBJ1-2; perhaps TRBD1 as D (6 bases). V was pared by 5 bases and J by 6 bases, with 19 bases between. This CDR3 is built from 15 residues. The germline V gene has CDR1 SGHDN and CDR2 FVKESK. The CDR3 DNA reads TGTGCCAGCAGCAGATCCATCACAGGGTTCGATGGCTACACCTTC. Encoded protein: CASSRSITGFDGYTF.

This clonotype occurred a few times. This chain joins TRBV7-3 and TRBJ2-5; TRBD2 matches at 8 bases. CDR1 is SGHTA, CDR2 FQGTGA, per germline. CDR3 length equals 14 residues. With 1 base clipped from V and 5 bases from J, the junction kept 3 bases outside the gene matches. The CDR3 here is CASSLNQRGETQYF. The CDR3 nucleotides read TGTGCCAGCAGCTTAAACCAGCGGGGGGAGACCCAGTACTTC.

This chain's CDR3 is CASSLAGSYTGELFF. DNA for the CDR3: TGTGCCAGCAGCTTGGCGGGCAGCTACACCGGGGAGCTGTTTTTT. The chain links TRBV5-6 to TRBJ2-2, with D uncertain. The CDR3 contains 15 residues. The ends were cut back, 0 bases at V and 3 bases at J, with 9 bases in the middle. Germline CDR1 SGHDT, CDR2 YYEEEE.

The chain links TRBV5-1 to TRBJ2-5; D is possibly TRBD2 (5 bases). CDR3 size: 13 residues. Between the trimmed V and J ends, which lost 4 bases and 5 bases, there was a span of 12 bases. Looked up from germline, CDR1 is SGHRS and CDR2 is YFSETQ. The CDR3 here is CASSLRVGETQYF. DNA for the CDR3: TGCGCCAGCAGCCTGAGGGTAGGGGAGACCCAGTACTTC.

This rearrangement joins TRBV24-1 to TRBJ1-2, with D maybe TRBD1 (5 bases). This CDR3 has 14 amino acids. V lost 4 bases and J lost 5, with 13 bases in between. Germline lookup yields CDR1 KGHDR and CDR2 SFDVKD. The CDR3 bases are TGTGCCACCAGTGAACCGGGACGGCCATATGGCTACACCTTC. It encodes CATSEPGRPYGYTF.

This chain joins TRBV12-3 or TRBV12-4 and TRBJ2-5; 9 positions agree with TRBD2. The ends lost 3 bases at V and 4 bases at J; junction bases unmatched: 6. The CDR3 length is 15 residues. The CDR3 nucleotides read TGTGCCAGCAGTTTCTCGACTAGCGGTTTAGAGACCCAGTACTTC. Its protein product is CASSFSTSGLETQYF.